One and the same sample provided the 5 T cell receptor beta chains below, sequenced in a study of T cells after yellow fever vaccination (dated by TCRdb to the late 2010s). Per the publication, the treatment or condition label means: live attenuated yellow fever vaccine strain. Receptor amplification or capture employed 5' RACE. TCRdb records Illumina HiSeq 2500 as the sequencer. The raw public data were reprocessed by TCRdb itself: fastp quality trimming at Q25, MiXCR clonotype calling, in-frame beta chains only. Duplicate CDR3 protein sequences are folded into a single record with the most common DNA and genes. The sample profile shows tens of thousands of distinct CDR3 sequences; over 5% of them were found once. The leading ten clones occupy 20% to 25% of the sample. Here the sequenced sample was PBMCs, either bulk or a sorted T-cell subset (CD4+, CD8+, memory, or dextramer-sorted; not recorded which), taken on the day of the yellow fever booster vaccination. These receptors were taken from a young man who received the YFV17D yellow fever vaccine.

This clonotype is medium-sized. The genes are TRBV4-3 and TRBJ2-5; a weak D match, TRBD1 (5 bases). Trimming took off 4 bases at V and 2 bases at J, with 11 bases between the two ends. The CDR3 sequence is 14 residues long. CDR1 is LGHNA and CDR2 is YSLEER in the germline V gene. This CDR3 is CASSPNSGQETQYF. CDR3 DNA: TGCGCCAGCAGCCCCAATTCAGGGCAAGAGACCCAGTACTTC.

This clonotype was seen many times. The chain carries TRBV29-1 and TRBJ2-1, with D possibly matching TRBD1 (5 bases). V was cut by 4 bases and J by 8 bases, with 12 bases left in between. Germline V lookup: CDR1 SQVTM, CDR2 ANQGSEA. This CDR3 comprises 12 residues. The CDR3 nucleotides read TGCAGCGTTGTTGGACAAGGGGATGAGCAGTTCTTC. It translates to CSVVGQGDEQFF.

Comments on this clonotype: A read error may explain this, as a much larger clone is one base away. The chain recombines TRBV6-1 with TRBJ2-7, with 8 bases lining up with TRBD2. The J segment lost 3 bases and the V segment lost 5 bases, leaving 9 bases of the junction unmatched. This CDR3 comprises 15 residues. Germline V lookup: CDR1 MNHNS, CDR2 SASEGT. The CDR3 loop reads CASSQPGLEFYEQYF. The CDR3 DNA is TGTGCCAGCAGTCAGCCGGGACTAGAGTTCTACGAGCAGTACTTC.

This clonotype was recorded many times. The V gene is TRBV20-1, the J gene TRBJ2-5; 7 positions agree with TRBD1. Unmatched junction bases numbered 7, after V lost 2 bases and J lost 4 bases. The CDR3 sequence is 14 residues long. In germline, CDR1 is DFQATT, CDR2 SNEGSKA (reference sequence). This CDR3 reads CSARLPQGPETQYF. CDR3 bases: TGCAGTGCTAGATTACCACAGGGGCCAGAGACCCAGTACTTC.

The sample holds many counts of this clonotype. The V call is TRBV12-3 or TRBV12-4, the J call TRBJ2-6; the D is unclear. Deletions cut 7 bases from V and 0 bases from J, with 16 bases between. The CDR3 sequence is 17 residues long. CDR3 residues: CASILSNLYSGANVLTF. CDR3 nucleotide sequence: TGTGCCAGCATCCTGTCCAACCTTTACTCTGGGGCCAACGTCCTGACTTTC.